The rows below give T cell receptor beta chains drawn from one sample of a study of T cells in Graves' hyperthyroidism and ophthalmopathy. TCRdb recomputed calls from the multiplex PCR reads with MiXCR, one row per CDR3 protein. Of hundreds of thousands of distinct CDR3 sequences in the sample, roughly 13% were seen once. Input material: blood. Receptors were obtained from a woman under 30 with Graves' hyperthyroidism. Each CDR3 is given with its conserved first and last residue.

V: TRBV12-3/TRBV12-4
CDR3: CASSLGGRIEGYTF

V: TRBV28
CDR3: CASSLLKRSNQPQHF

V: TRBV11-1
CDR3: CASSLGAGGQGGNEQFF

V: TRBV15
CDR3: CATSGAGEMFNEQFF

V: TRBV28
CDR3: CASSFSRDSSYEQYF

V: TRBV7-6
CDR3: CASSRGRGTEAFF

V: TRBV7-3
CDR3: CASSTGQGPYGYTF

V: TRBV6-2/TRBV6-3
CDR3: CASSYFSWRATGELFF

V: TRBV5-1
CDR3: CASSLSDYSFKGGGYTF

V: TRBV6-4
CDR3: CASSPNPFGQGSLNTEAFF

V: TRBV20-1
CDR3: CSARGARDPRETQYF

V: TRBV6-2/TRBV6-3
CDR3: CASSYPFRGLSYNEQFF

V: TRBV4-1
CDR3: CASSQDDRPYDNEQFF

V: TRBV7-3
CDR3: CASSATGGSGYYTF

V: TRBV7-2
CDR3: CASSFYLLDDQGYTF

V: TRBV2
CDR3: CASSEFSPPNQPQHF

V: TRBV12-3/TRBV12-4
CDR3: CASRPGATLKAFF

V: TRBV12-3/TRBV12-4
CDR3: CASSLSISPLRGWYEQYF

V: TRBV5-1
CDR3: CASSPGSNQPQHF

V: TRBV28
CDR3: CASSPRGGRRGYTF

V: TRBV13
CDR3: CASSPWALTGGETQYF

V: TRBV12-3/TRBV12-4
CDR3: CASSPRIATGKLFF

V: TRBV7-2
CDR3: CASSLAVVRGTGELFF

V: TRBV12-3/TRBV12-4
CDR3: CASSLYQGGGEQYF

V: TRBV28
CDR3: CASSPPGQNYGYTF

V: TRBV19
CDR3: CASTDRTYGQYF

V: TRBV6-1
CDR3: CASSQKTDSYEQYF

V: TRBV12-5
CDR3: CASGLWQGTYEQYF

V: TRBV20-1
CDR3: CSARDGSGATYEQYF

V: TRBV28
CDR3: CASSFLSGTHEQYF

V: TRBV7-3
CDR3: CASSQIRGAEQYF

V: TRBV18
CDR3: CASSPPTPLYSGNTIYF

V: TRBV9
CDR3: CASSGLSGRASEQYF

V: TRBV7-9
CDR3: CASSPQHSNYGYTF

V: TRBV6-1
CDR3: CASSETGGTYEQYF

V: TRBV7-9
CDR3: CASRKKGGYTF

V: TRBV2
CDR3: CASSGTVSNYGYTF

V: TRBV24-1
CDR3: CATSVGQGRTDTQYF

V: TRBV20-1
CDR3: CTLNGGWYQETQYF

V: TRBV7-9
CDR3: CASRASGGAYEQYF

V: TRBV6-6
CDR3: CASSYSQGSSSEQYF

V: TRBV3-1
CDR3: CASSPWSATNEKLFF

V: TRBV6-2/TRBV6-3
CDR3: CASSFFPPFASTEQFF

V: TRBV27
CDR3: CASRAPTGAHGYTF

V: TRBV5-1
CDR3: CASSLDSGGNQPQHF

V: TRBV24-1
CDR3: CATRGGGHGIPGPYNEQFF

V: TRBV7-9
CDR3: CASSRGGRQETQYF

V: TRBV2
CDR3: CASSEALPPLETQYF

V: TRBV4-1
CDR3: CASSQPGRYEQYF

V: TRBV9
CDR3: CASSVGDTSYEQYF

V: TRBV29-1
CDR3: CSVEKGQGYEQYF